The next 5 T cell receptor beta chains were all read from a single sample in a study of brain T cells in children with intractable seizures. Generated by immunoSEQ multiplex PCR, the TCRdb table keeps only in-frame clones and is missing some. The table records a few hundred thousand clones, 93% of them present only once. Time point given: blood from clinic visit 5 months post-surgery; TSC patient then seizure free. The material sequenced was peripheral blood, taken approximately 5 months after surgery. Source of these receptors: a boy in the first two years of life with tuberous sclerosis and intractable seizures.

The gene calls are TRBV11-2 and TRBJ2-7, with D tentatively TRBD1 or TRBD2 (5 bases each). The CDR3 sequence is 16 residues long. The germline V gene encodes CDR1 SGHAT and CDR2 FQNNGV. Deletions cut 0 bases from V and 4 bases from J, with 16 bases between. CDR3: CASSLDYGGFRYEQYF. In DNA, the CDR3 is TGTGCCAGCAGCTTAGATTATGGGGGATTCCGATACGAGCAGTACTTC.

CDR3 bases: TGTGCCAGCAGCTACCGGGACAGGGGGCGAGAGCAGTACTTC. Translated: CASSYRDRGREQYF. This chain links TRBV11-3 with TRBJ2-7, with 12 bases that match TRBD1. The CDR3 runs 14 residues. With 4 bases clipped from V and 7 bases from J, the junction kept 5 bases outside the gene matches. Germline V gives CDR1 SGHNT, CDR2 YENEEA.

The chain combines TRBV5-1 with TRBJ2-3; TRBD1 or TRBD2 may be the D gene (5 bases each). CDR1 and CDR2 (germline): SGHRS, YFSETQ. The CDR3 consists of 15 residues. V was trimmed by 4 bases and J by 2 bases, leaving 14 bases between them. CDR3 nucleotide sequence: TGCGCCAGCAGCCCAGGGACGCCTATCACAGATACGCAGTATTTT. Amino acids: CASSPGTPITDTQYF.

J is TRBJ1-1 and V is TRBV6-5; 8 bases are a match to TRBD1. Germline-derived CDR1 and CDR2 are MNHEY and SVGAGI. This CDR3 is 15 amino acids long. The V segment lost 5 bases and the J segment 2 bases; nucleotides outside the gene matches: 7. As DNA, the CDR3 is TGTGCCAGCAGTCCCAGGGACAGGATTAACACTGAAGCTTTCTTT. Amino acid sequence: CASSPRDRINTEAFF.

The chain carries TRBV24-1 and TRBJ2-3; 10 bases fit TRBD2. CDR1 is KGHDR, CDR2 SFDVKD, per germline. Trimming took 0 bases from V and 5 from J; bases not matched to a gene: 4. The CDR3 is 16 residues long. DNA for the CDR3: TGTGCCACCAGTGATTTGGCTAGCGGGAGTAGAGATACGCAGTATTTT. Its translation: CATSDLASGSRDTQYF.